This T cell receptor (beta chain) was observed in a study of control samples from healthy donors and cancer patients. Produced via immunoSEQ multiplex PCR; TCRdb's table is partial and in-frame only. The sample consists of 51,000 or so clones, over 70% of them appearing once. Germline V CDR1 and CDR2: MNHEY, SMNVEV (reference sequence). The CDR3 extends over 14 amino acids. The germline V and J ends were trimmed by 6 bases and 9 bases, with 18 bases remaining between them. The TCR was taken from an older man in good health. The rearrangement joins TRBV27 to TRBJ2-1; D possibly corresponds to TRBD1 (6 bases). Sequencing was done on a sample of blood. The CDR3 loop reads CASRSLSQGFEQFF. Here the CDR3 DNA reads TGTGCCAGCAGGTCACTATCTCAGGGGTTTGAGCAGTTCTTC.